These 2 T cell receptor beta chains share one sample of origin, sequenced in a study of blood T cells in healthy people across ages. A second PCR of 7 to 11 cycles used a sample-barcoded 5' primer and a J-beta primer mix. MiXCR, run by TCRdb on the 5' RACE reads, gives a single entry per CDR3 protein. The sample shows roughly 700,000 distinct CDR3 sequences, around 45% of them seen only once. Sequences were obtained from blood. The receptors shown here come from a woman aged 55-69 years in good health.

This clonotype has more than one count but fewer than ten. The chain couples TRBV29-1 to TRBJ2-1; unclear D gene. Germline V CDR1 and CDR2: SQVTM, ANQGSEA. The CDR3 sequence is 12 residues long. The DNA for the CDR3 is TGCAGTGCCGGGCCAGCATACAATGAGCAGTTCTTC. It yields the protein CSAGPAYNEQFF.

This clonotype showed up just a few times. CDR3 in amino acids: CASSFGHQTSYEQYF. The CDR3 DNA reads as TGCGCCAGCAGCTTCGGACATCAGACCTCCTACGAGCAGTACTTC. The chain links TRBV5-1 to TRBJ2-7; D is possibly TRBD1 (5 bases). The V end was cut by 2 bases, the J end by 0 bases, with 12 bases between. The CDR3 has 15 amino acids. Germline values: CDR1 SGHRS, CDR2 YFSETQ.